This T cell receptor (beta chain) was obtained from a study of T cells in Graves' hyperthyroidism and ophthalmopathy. The CDR3 spans 15 residues. Trimming removed 6 bases from V and 2 bases from J; junction bases left unmatched: 10. The germline V gene encodes CDR1 MNHNS and CDR2 SASEGT. A patient was excluded if there was uncontrolled infection, other autoimmune disease, pregnancy or lactation. This clonotype was observed a handful of times. Its matching antigen is unknown. RNA transcripts provided the source from which TCR beta CDR3 regions were amplified. The TCR CDR3 was amplified in a first-round RT-PCR using the HTBI primer set. TCRdb passed the multiplex PCR reads through MiXCR, listing each CDR3 protein once. The table lists 400,000 or so distinct CDR3 sequences, about 14% of them singletons. Overall study findings and caveats: Blood also carried most thyroid clonotypes expanded above 0.001. Ophthalmopathy was identified by the model a median about 6.4 months ahead of onset. From stable hyperthyroidism, ophthalmopathy was set apart by a 13 V-J model.

The sequenced sample consisted of blood. The rearrangement uses TRBV6-1 and TRBJ2-7, with 7 bases fitting TRBD1. The sequence derives from a man aged 50 or older with Graves' ophthalmopathy. The CDR3 loop is CASRLGTARAYEQYF. CDR3 in DNA: TGTGCCAGCAGACTAGGGACAGCCAGGGCCTACGAGCAGTACTTC.